The 3 T cell receptor beta chains in this list originate from one sample, sequenced in a study of technical replicates of blood from several donors (dated by TCRdb to about 2017). Libraries were prepared through the immunoSEQ multiplex PCR assay. TCRdb re-hosts the immuneACCESS table, in-frame sequences only. Its copies lack some clones; in the studies checked, an unresolved V gene accounts for under half of them, and the cause for the rest is not known. A total of 60,000 to 80,000 clones appear in this sample, about 90% of them only once. Together, the top ten hold roughly 0.37% of the sample. The sample taken for sequencing was T cells isolated from PBMCs. These receptors all stem from a human donor in good health.

The genes are TRBV14 and TRBJ2-5; 8 bases align to TRBD1. J was trimmed by 3 bases and V by 0 bases; bases with no gene match: 3. The germline gives CDR1 SGHDN, CDR2 FVKESK. CDR3 length: 15 residues. CDR3 DNA: TGTGCCAGCAGCCAAGAGGCAGGGGGCGAAGAGACCCAGTACTTC. Its protein product is CASSQEAGGEETQYF.

This clone occurred once. This chain uses TRBV6-6 with TRBJ2-7; D is possibly TRBD2 (6 bases). The CDR3 is made up of 14 amino acids. The germline CDR1 and CDR2 sequences are MNHNY and SVGAGI (reference sequence). Deletions cut 0 bases from V and 3 bases from J, with 9 bases between. CDR3 nucleotide sequence: TGTGCCAGCAGTTACTCGGGACTTAACTACGAGCAGTACTTC. Translated: CASSYSGLNYEQYF.

The chain carries TRBV5-1 and TRBJ2-7, with a possible D match to TRBD2 (6 bases). The CDR3 has 14 amino acids. The germline V gene encodes CDR1 SGHRS and CDR2 YFSETQ. The V and J ends lost 0 bases and 5 bases respectively, with 12 bases between them. This CDR3 is CASSLGRGGDEQYF. CDR3 nucleotide sequence: TGCGCCAGCAGCTTGGGGCGAGGAGGGGACGAGCAGTACTTC.